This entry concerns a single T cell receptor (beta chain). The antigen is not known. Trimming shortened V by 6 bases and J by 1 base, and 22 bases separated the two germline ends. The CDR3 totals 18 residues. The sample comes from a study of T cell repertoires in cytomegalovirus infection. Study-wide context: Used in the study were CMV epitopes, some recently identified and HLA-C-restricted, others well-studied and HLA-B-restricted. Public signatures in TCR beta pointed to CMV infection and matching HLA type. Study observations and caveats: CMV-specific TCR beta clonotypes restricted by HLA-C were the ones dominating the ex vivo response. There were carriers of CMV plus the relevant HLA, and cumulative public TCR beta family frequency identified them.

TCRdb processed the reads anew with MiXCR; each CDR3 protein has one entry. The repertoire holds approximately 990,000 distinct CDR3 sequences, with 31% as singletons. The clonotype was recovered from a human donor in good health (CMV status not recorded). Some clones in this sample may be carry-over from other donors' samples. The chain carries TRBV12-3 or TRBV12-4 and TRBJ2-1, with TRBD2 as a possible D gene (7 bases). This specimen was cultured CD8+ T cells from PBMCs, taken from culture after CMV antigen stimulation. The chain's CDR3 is CASSDGLVGGQSYNEQFF. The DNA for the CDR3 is TGTGCCAGCAGCGATGGACTAGTGGGGGGCCAGTCCTACAATGAGCAGTTCTTC.